This T cell receptor beta chain is from a study of T cells in Graves' hyperthyroidism and ophthalmopathy. About this clonotype itself: A read error is possible here, since a much larger clone lies one base away.

The V gene's germline CDR1 is SEHNR and CDR2 FQNEAQ (reference sequence). This CDR3 is 14 amino acids long. Exclusion of patients followed from uncontrolled infection, other autoimmune disease, pregnancy or lactation. Amplification of TCR beta CDR3 regions was performed using RNA transcripts as template. Researchers ran a first-round RT-PCR on the TCR CDR3 using the HTBI primer set. TCRdb called the multiplex PCR reads again in MiXCR, with one record for every CDR3 protein. The sample lists 550,000 to 650,000 distinct CDR3 sequences, over 11% occurring once. Sequencing was done on a sample of blood. This clonotype originated in a woman in her twenties or thirties with Graves' hyperthyroidism that later progressed to Graves' ophthalmopathy. V is TRBV7-9 and J is TRBJ2-7, with TRBD2 as a possible D gene (5 bases). The CDR3 loop is CASSSDPLGWEQHF. CDR3 sequence (DNA): TGTGCCAGCAGCTCAGACCCCCTGGGCTGGGAGCAGCACTTC.